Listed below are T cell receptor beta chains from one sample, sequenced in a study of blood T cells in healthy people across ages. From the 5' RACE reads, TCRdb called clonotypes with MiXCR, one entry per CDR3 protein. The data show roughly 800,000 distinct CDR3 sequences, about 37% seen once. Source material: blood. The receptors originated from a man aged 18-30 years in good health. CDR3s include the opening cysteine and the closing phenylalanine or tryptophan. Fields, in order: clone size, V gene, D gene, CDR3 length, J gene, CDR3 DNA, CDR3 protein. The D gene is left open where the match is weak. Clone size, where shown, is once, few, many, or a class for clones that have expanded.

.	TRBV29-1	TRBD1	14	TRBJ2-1	TGCAGCGTTAAGGACAGGGAATCCTACAATGAGCAGTTCTTC	CSVKDRESYNEQFF
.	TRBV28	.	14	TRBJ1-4	TGTGCCAGCAACATAGTTGCAACTAATGAAAAACTGTTTTTT	CASNIVATNEKLFF
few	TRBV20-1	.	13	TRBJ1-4	TGCAGTGCTAGGGCAGGGTCTAATGAAAAACTGTTTTTT	CSARAGSNEKLFF
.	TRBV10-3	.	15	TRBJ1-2	TGTGCCACCAGATCGATCGGTGGGGATGCTTATGGCTACACCTTC	CATRSIGGDAYGYTF
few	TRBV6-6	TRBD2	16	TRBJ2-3	TGTGCCAGCAGTTTCTCACTAGCGGGGGGCACAGATACGCAGTATTTT	CASSFSLAGGTDTQYF
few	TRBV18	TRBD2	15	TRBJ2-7	TGTGCCAGCTCACCAGGGGGGGGAAGCTCCTACGAGCAGTACTTC	CASSPGGGSSYEQYF
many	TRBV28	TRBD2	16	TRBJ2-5	TGTGCCAGCAGTTCGGGACTAGCGGGAGCCCAAGAGACCCAGTACTTC	CASSSGLAGAQETQYF
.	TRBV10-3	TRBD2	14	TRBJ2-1	TGTGCCATCAGGACTAGCGGGAAATTGAGTGAGCAGTTCTTC	CAIRTSGKLSEQFF
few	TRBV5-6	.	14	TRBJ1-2	TGTGCCAGCAGCTTGAATCCAATTAACTATGGCTACACCTTC	CASSLNPINYGYTF
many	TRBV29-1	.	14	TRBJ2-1	TGCAGCGTTCGCCCTAGGGTTCGTAGGAATGAGCAGTTCTTC	CSVRPRVRRNEQFF
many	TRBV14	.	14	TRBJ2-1	TGTGCCAGCAGCCCGGGACTGAGGAACAATGAGCAGTTCTTC	CASSPGLRNNEQFF
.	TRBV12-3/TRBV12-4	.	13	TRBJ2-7	TGTGCCAGCGGGACTCCCTCCTACAATGAGCAGTACTTC	CASGTPSYNEQYF